The 4 T cell receptor beta chains reported below all come from one sample, sequenced in a study of neoadjuvant anti-PD-1 for oral cavity cancer. Time point here: after neoadjuvant nivolumab, at surgical resection. Measured with immunoSEQ multiplex PCR; TCRdb has only the in-frame clones, and not every one. Of under 15,000 clones in the sample, about two thirds were seen once. This material consisted of PBMCs, taken after nivolumab (anti-PD-1) treatment. The source is a person between 40 and 79 years old with oral cavity squamous cell carcinoma.

This chain joins TRBV28 and TRBJ1-5; weak D call: TRBD1 (5 bases). Trimming cost V 3 bases and J 0 bases, with 9 bases left between them. The CDR3 spans 15 residues. Germline loops: CDR1 MDHEN, CDR2 SYDVKM. In DNA form, the CDR3 reads TGTGCCAGCAGTTTCCTCAGGGTTAGCAATCAGCCCCAGCATTTT. Translation gives CASSFLRVSNQPQHF.

CDR3 amino acids: CASRLFGFSYEQYF. The DNA of the CDR3 is TGTGCCAGCAGATTGTTCGGTTTTTCCTACGAGCAGTACTTC. The chain joins TRBV5-4 to TRBJ2-7, with D unresolved. The CDR3 is made up of 14 amino acids. Germline V gene sequence: CDR1 SGHNT, CDR2 YYREEE (reference sequence). Trimming shortened V by 5 bases and J by 1 base, and 13 bases separated the two germline ends.

The chain has TRBV10-2 and TRBJ2-2; D is unresolved. CDR1 and CDR2 (germline): WSHSY, SAAADI. Trimming pared 4 bases from V and 1 base from J, leaving 7 bases between. The CDR3 is 14 amino acids. The CDR3 DNA is TGCGCCAGCAGTGCAGGAATGAACACCGGGGAGCTGTTTTTT. Translated: CASSAGMNTGELFF.

This chain uses TRBV5-1 with TRBJ2-1, with 10 bases fitting TRBD2. In germline, CDR1 is SGHRS, CDR2 YFSETQ. The CDR3 consists of 18 residues. Trimming removed 1 base from V and 7 bases from J; junction bases left unmatched: 14. In DNA, the CDR3 is TGCGCCAGCAGCTTGTCGGCTAGCGGGAGCGTATATGGGAATGAGCAGTTCTTC. This encodes CASSLSASGSVYGNEQFF.